This T cell receptor beta chain was identified during a study of identical twins. Study results and caveats: Models predicted too little out-of-frame TCR alpha sharing in monozygotic twins. The presence of invariant MAIT and iNKT cells could partly confound analyses of zero-insertion sequences. With abundant cord blood beta clonotypes, insertions were fewer; memory repertoires showed no such pattern. The conclusions drew on cross-sectional statistical analysis instead of tracking the same donors.

TCRdb re-called the 5' RACE reads through MiXCR, storing one row per CDR3 protein. The sample lists about 210,000 distinct CDR3 sequences, less than 9.5% occurring once. Germline CDR1 is SGDLS and CDR2 is YYNGEE. V was clipped by 6 bases and J by 7 bases; unmatched bases: 6. The CDR3 has 14 residues. This clonotype occurred many times. Antigen unknown. What was sequenced was memory (CD45RO+) T cells sorted from blood. V gene TRBV9 combines with J gene TRBJ2-2; 10 nucleotides align to TRBD2. The receptor's source is a woman aged 18-30 years in good health. DNA of the CDR3: TGTGCCAGCACCCCTAGCGGGAGTGGCGGGGAGCTGTTTTTT. It codes for CASTPSGSGGELFF.